This T cell receptor beta chain originates from a study of cytomegalovirus exposure and HLA in healthy donors. Overall study findings and caveats: In a later analysis, TCR beta V- and J-gene trimming showed a link to a missense DCLRE1C variant.

The PCR used 60 Vbeta and 13 Jbeta primers. This table comes from immunoSEQ multiplex PCR, and its TCRdb copy is limited to in-frame clones, with some not included. Of approximately 130,000 clones detected, approximately 85% appear once; the ten largest clones hold about 7%. To note about this clone: The antigen is undetermined.

CDR3 length: 14 amino acids. With 7 bases clipped from V and 8 bases from J, the junction kept 12 bases outside the gene matches. From germline, CDR1 is SGHRS and CDR2 YFSETQ. This sequence originates from a woman in her thirties in good health and CMV-seropositive. Sequencing was carried out using PBMCs. This chain joins TRBV5-1 and TRBJ1-2, with TRBD1 matching over 9 bases. The CDR3 sequence is CASGPGQGSRGYTF. The CDR3 bases are TGCGCCAGCGGACCGGGACAGGGATCGAGGGGCTACACCTTC.